This T cell receptor (beta chain) originates from a study of CD8 T cells in ankylosing spondylitis. TCRdb reanalysed the 5' RACE reads using MiXCR and keeps one entry per CDR3 protein. The sample includes 250,000 to 400,000 distinct CDR3 sequences, around a tenth of them seen just once. In its sample, this clonotype was seen many times. Germline CDR1 reads SGHDT; CDR2 reads YYEEEE. The CDR3 has 16 amino acids. The V segment lost 4 bases and the J segment 4 bases; nucleotides outside the gene matches: 11. Sequenced: blood, either unsorted or a sorted T cell fraction (not recorded which). This chain joins TRBV5-6 and TRBJ2-1, with 7 bases matching TRBD2. The receptor comes from a female donor with ankylosing spondylitis or in good health (not recorded which). DNA for the CDR3: TGTGCCAGCAGCCCCCTCGGGACTACCTTTTACAATGAGCAGTTCTTC. Its translation: CASSPLGTTFYNEQFF.